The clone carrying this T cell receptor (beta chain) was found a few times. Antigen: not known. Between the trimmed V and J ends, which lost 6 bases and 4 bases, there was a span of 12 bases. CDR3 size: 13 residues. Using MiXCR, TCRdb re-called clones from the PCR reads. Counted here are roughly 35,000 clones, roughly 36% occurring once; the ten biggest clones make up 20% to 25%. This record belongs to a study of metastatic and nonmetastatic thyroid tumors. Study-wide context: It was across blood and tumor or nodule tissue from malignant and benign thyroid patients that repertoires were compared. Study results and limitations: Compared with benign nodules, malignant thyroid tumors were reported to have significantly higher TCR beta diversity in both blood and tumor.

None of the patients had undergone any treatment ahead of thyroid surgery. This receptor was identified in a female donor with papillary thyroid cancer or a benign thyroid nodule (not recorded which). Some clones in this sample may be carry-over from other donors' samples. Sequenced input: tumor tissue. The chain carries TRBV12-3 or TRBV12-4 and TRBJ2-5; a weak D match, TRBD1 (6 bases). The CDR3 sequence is CASSSSGVETQYF. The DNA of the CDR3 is TGTGCCAGCAGCTCCTCAGGGGTAGAGACCCAGTACTTC.